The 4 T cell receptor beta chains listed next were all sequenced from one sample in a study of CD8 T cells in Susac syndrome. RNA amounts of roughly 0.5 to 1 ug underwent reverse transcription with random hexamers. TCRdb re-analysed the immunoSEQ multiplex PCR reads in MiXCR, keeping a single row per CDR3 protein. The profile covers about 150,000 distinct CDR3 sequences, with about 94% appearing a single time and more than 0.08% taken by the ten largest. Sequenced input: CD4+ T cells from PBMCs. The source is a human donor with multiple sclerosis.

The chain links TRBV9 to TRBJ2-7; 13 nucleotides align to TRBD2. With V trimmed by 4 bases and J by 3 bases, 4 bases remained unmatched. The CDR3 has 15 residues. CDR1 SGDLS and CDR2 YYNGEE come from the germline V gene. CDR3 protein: CASSSRTSGGYEQYF. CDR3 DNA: TGTGCCAGCAGCTCCCGGACTAGCGGGGGCTACGAGCAGTACTTC. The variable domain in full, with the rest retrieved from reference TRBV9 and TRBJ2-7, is DSGVTQTPKHLITATGQRVTLRCSPRSGDLSVYWYQQSLDQGLQFLIQYYNGEERAKGNILERFSAQQFPDLHSELNLSSLELGDSALYFCASSSRTSGGYEQYFGPGTRLTVT.

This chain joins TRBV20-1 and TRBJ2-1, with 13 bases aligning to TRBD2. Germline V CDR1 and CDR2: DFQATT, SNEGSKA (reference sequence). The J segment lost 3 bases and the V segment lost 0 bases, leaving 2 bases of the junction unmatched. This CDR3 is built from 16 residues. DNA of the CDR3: TGCAGTGCTAGAGAACGACTAGCGGGGGGCTACAATGAGCAGTTCTTC. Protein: CSARERLAGGYNEQFF.

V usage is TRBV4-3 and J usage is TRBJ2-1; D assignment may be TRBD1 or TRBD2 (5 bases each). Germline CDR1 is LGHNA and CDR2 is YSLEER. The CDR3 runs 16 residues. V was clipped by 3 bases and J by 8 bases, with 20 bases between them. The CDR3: CASSHQDRGGPYEQFF. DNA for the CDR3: TGCGCCAGCAGCCATCAAGACAGAGGAGGCCCGTATGAGCAGTTCTTC.

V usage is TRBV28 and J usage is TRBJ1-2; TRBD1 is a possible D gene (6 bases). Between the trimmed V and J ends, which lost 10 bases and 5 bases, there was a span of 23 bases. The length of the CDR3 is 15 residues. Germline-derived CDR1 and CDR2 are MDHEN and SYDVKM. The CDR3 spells CATRRDTTGMYGYTF. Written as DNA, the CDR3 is TGTGCCACCCGCCGGGACACGACTGGGATGTATGGCTACACCTTC.